This T cell receptor beta chain was found in a study of cytomegalovirus exposure and HLA in healthy donors. The wider study: Of the donors genotyped, approximately 410 in all, about 80% fell in the Caucasian-associated ancestry cluster.

Comments on this clone: The antigen remains unidentified.

The PCR ran on 60 Vbeta and 13 Jbeta primers. Clones were read by immunoSEQ multiplex PCR, and TCRdb kept only the in-frame ones, dropping some. Of 100,000 to 150,000 clones listed, 80% are singletons. Findings and limits, study-wide: For presence/absence analyses, sequencing depth was assumed to be roughly uniform across donors. In a later analysis, a missense DCLRE1C variant was linked to TCR beta V- and J-gene trimming.

CDR1 and CDR2 from the germline V gene are SNHLY and FYNNEI. Trimming pared 6 bases from V and 1 base from J, leaving 9 bases between. CDR3 length: 13 residues. Sequenced input: PBMCs. This receptor was identified in a woman between 40 and 55 years old in good health and CMV-seronegative. The chain links TRBV2 to TRBJ1-1; no reliable D call. CDR3 sequence (DNA): TGTGCCAGCAGAATACTATGGAACACTGAAGCTTTCTTT. This translates into CASRILWNTEAFF.